A selection of T cell receptor beta chains follows, all from one sample in a study of cytomegalovirus exposure and HLA in healthy donors. Libraries were prepared by immunoSEQ multiplex PCR; TCRdb keeps only in-frame clonotypes and omits some of them. The table includes some 90,000 clones, 75% to 80% detected once. Sequenced: PBMCs. The source of these receptors is a female donor in good health and CMV-seronegative. CDR3s include the opening cysteine and the closing phenylalanine or tryptophan. Fields, in order: D gene, V gene, clone size, J gene, CDR3 DNA, CDR3 protein. A D gene is named only where the DNA matches it firmly. Some rows mark clone size as missing; the rest say once, few, many or name a class of expanded clone.

D: TRBD1; V: TRBV27; size: NA; J: TRBJ1-2; DNA: TGTGCCAGCACCTCAAACCGGGACAGCTATGGCTACACCTTC; CDR3: CASTSNRDSYGYTF
D: TRBD2; V: TRBV5-4; size: NA; J: TRBJ2-1; DNA: TGTGCCAGCAGCTTGAAGAGCGGGAGTGGGAGTAATGAGCAGTTCTTC; CDR3: CASSLKSGSGSNEQFF
D: NA; V: TRBV10-3; size: NA; J: TRBJ2-2; DNA: TGTGCCATCAGTGATCGAGGGAACCCCACCGGGGAGCTGTTTTTT; CDR3: CAISDRGNPTGELFF
D: NA; V: TRBV6-1; size: NA; J: TRBJ1-1; DNA: TGTGCCAGCAGATATCCTGGGGGGGCGAACACTGAAGCTTTCTTT; CDR3: CASRYPGGANTEAFF
D: NA; V: TRBV7-2; size: NA; J: TRBJ2-5; DNA: TGTGCCAGCAGCCCCCCGGCGGTACAAGAGACCCAGTACTTC; CDR3: CASSPPAVQETQYF
D: TRBD1; V: TRBV7-2; size: NA; J: TRBJ1-1; DNA: TGTGCCAGCAGCCCCCAGTCAGGGGGCACTGAAGCTTTCTTT; CDR3: CASSPQSGGTEAFF
D: NA; V: TRBV6-5; size: NA; J: TRBJ2-1; DNA: TGTGCCAGCAGTTACCAAACCGGAGCCTCCTACAATGAGCAGTTCTTC; CDR3: CASSYQTGASYNEQFF
D: NA; V: TRBV4-2; size: few; J: TRBJ1-4; DNA: TGTGCCAGCAGCCAAGATGACGGACGGGGAAAACTGTTTTTT; CDR3: CASSQDDGRGKLFF
D: TRBD1; V: TRBV27; size: NA; J: TRBJ2-7; DNA: TGTGCCAGCAGTTTACGGCAGGGGGTCTCCTACGAGCAGTACTTC; CDR3: CASSLRQGVSYEQYF
D: TRBD2; V: TRBV7-2; size: few; J: TRBJ2-7; DNA: TGTGCCAGCAGCCCCGTAGCGGGGGAGTACGAGCAGTACTTC; CDR3: CASSPVAGEYEQYF
D: TRBD2; V: TRBV2; size: NA; J: TRBJ2-5; DNA: TGTGCCAGCAGTCGGACTAGCGGGGGTTTGGGAGAGACCCAGTACTTC; CDR3: CASSRTSGGLGETQYF
D: TRBD2; V: TRBV27; size: once; J: TRBJ2-7; DNA: TGTGCCAGCAGAGGCGGGAGTTTCAGCAATGAGCAGTACTTC; CDR3: CASRGGSFSNEQYF
D: NA; V: TRBV30; size: NA; J: TRBJ2-7; DNA: TGTGCCTGGAGTGTACTCTCCTACGAGCAGTACTTC; CDR3: CAWSVLSYEQYF
D: TRBD1; V: TRBV7-9; size: few; J: TRBJ2-3; DNA: TGTGCCAGCAGCCGGTGGAAGGGACAGGGAGAGGCAGATACGCAGTATTTT; CDR3: CASSRWKGQGEADTQYF
D: NA; V: TRBV27; size: NA; J: TRBJ2-7; DNA: TGTGCCAGCAGCCCCGGGGACACAGCTTACGAGCAGTACTTC; CDR3: CASSPGDTAYEQYF
D: TRBD2; V: TRBV9; size: NA; J: TRBJ2-2; DNA: TGTGCCAGCAGCGTAGGGTTAGCGGGGGGTAACACCGGGGAGCTGTTTTTT; CDR3: CASSVGLAGGNTGELFF
D: TRBD1; V: TRBV2; size: NA; J: TRBJ2-7; DNA: TGTGCCAGCAGACGCGGGACAGGGGGATCCTACGAGCAGTACTTC; CDR3: CASRRGTGGSYEQYF
D: TRBD1; V: TRBV7-2; size: NA; J: TRBJ2-7; DNA: TGTGCCAGCAGCCCAAAGGGGGCGTCCTACGAGCAGTACTTC; CDR3: CASSPKGASYEQYF
D: NA; V: TRBV6-5; size: NA; J: TRBJ1-4; DNA: TGTGCCAGCAGTTACTCGACAGCAACTAATGAAAAACTGTTTTTT; CDR3: CASSYSTATNEKLFF
D: TRBD2; V: TRBV6-5; size: NA; J: TRBJ2-7; DNA: TGTGCCAGCAGTTACTCGGCGGGGGGGAGCGAGCAGTACTTC; CDR3: CASSYSAGGSEQYF
D: TRBD2; V: TRBV5-1; size: NA; J: TRBJ2-1; DNA: TGCGCCAGCAGCGAGGGACTAGCGGGGGAGGAGCAGTTCTTC; CDR3: CASSEGLAGEEQFF
D: TRBD1; V: TRBV18; size: NA; J: TRBJ1-5; DNA: TGTGCCAGCTCACCCTTCAACAGGGGAGGAGGAAATCAGCCCCAGCATTTT; CDR3: CASSPFNRGGGNQPQHF
D: NA; V: TRBV11-2; size: NA; J: TRBJ2-7; DNA: TGTGCCAGCAGCTTATCGTCCTACGAGCAGTACTTC; CDR3: CASSLSSYEQYF
D: NA; V: TRBV27; size: once; J: TRBJ2-2; DNA: TGTGCCAGCAGTTTAGGCGGCCAAACCGGGGAGCTGTTTTTT; CDR3: CASSLGGQTGELFF
D: NA; V: TRBV4-2; size: NA; J: TRBJ1-1; DNA: TGTGCCAGCAGCCAAGCCCCTGGGCCCGAGAGAGCTTTCTTT; CDR3: CASSQAPGPERAFF
D: NA; V: TRBV7-9; size: NA; J: TRBJ1-1; DNA: TGTGCCAGCAGCTTCGGGGTAAGCACTGAAGCTTTCTTT; CDR3: CASSFGVSTEAFF
D: NA; V: TRBV5-4; size: NA; J: TRBJ2-7; DNA: TGTGCCAGCAGCTTCAGAGGGGGGGACTACGAGCAGTACTTC; CDR3: CASSFRGGDYEQYF
D: TRBD1; V: TRBV5-1; size: NA; J: TRBJ2-7; DNA: TGCGCCAGCAGCTCTGGGGGAGTGGGACAGGGCTCCTACGAGCAGTACTTC; CDR3: CASSSGGVGQGSYEQYF
D: NA; V: TRBV6-4; size: NA; J: TRBJ1-5; DNA: TGTGCCAGCAGGCCCCAAGGGGGGGCTCAGCCCCAGCATTTT; CDR3: CASRPQGGAQPQHF
D: NA; V: TRBV29-1; size: few; J: TRBJ1-1; DNA: TGCAGCGTTGGTGGGGGGATGAACACTGAAGCTTTCTTT; CDR3: CSVGGGMNTEAFF
D: NA; V: TRBV2; size: NA; J: TRBJ2-5; DNA: TGTGCCACGGAGGGGGCAGTAGGTGAGACCCAGTACTTC; CDR3: CATEGAVGETQYF
D: TRBD2; V: TRBV5-1; size: NA; J: TRBJ2-7; DNA: TGCGCCAGCAGGGACGTAGCGGGAGGGTACGAGCAGTACTTC; CDR3: CASRDVAGGYEQYF
D: NA; V: TRBV5-1; size: NA; J: TRBJ1-3; DNA: TGCGCCAGCAGCACTGATTCTGGAAACACCATATATTTT; CDR3: CASSTDSGNTIYF
D: TRBD1; V: TRBV27; size: NA; J: TRBJ2-7; DNA: TGTGCCAGCAGTTCGACAGGGGGCACCTACGAGCAGTACTTC; CDR3: CASSSTGGTYEQYF
D: NA; V: TRBV4-3; size: NA; J: TRBJ2-7; DNA: TGCGCCAGCAGCCAAGTGCTGGGGGCAGAAGAGCAGTACTTC; CDR3: CASSQVLGAEEQYF
D: NA; V: TRBV27; size: NA; J: TRBJ2-7; DNA: TGTGCCAGCAGTTTATCCCCCGGGGTCGAGCAGTACTTC; CDR3: CASSLSPGVEQYF
D: NA; V: TRBV5-8; size: NA; J: TRBJ2-7; DNA: TGTGCCAGCAGCCCCACAGGGAACGAGCAGTACTTC; CDR3: CASSPTGNEQYF
D: TRBD1; V: TRBV6-5; size: NA; J: TRBJ1-1; DNA: TGTGCCAGCAGTATCGGACAGGGCATGAACACTGAAGCTTTCTTT; CDR3: CASSIGQGMNTEAFF
D: NA; V: TRBV27; size: NA; J: TRBJ1-1; DNA: TGTGCCAGCAGTTTTTCAGGGAGGCCGGCTTTCTTT; CDR3: CASSFSGRPAFF
D: NA; V: TRBV28; size: NA; J: TRBJ2-3; DNA: TGTGCCAGCAGTATCTCTTTCCTAGCGCCTCTGGAAGATACGCAGTATTTT; CDR3: CASSISFLAPLEDTQYF
D: TRBD1; V: TRBV11-2; size: NA; J: TRBJ1-1; DNA: TGTGCCAGCAGCTCGCAGACAGGGGATACTGAAGCTTTCTTT; CDR3: CASSSQTGDTEAFF
D: TRBD1; V: TRBV28; size: NA; J: TRBJ1-5; DNA: TGTGCCAGCAGAACCCCCCGGGACAGCGATCAGCCCCAGCATTTT; CDR3: CASRTPRDSDQPQHF